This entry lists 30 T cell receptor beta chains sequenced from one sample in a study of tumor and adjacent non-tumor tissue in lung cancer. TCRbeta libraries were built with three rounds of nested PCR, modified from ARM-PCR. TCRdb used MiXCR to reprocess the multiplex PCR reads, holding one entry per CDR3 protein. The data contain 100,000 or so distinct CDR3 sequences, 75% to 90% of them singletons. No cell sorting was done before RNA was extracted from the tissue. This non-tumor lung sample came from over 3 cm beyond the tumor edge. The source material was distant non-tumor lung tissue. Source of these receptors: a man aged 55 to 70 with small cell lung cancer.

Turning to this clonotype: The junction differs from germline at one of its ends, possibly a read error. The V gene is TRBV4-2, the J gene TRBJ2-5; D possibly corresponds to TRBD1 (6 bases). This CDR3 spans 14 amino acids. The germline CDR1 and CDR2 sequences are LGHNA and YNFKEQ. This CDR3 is CVSSQGIRQETQYF. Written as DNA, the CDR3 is TGTGTCAGCAGCCAGGGGATCAGGCAAGAGACGCAGTACTTC.

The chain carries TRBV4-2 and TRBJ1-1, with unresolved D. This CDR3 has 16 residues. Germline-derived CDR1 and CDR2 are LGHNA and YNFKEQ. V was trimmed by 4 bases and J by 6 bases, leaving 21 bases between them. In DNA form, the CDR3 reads TGTGCCAGCAGCCCTTTGCGGTCAGTGGATGGCGCTGAAGCTTTCTTT. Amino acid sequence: CASSPLRSVDGAEAFF.

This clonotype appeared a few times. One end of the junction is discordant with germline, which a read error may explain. The CDR3 region has the DNA TGTGCCAGCAACCTTCTTGGAAACACAATATATTTT. Encoded protein: CASNLLGNTIYF. The chain combines TRBV28 with TRBJ1-3, with D unresolved. There are 12 residues in the CDR3. Germline V CDR1 and CDR2: MDHEN, SYDVKM.

This CDR3 reads CASRDRSRGDYTF. DNA of the CDR3: TGCGCCAGCAGGGACAGGAGCAGGGGTGACTACACCTTC. The V call is TRBV10-1, the J call TRBJ1-2; TRBD1 matches at 7 bases. Germline V gene data show CDR1 as WNHNN and CDR2 as SYGVQD (reference sequence). This CDR3 region has 13 residues. After removal of 6 bases from V and 10 bases from J, the junction contained 11 bases not matched to a gene.

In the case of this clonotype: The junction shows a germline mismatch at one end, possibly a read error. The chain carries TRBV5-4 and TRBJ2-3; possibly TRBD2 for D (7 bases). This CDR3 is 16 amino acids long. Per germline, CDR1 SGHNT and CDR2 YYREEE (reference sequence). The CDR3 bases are TGTGCCTGCAGCTTGGGGGGGGCGGGGAGCACAGGTACGCAGTATTTT. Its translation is CACSLGGAGSTGTQYF.

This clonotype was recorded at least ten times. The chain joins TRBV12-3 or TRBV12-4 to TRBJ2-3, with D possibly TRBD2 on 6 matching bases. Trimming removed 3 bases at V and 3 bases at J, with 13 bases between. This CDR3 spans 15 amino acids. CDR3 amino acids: CASSFYVGGTDTQYF. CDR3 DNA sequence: TGTGCCAGCAGTTTCTATGTCGGGGGAACAGATACGCAGTATTTT.

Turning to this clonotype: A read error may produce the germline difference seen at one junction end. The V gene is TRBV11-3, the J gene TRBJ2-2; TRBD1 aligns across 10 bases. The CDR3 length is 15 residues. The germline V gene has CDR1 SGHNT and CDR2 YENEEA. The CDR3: CASSRDRGASGGLFF. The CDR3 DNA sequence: TGTGCCAGTAGTCGGGACAGGGGAGCGTCCGGGGGGCTGTTTTTT.

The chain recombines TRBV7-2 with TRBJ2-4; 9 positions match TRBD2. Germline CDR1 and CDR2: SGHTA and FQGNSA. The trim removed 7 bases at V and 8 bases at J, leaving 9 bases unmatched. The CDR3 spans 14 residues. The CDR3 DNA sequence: TGTGCCAGCACTCAGCGGGGGGAGTGTCACATTCAGTACTTC. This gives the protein CASTQRGECHIQYF. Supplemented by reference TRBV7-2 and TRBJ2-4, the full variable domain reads GAGVSQSPSNKVTEKGKDVELRCDPISGHTALYWYRQSLGQGLEFLIYFQGNSAPDKSGLPSDRFSAERTGGSVSTLTIQRTQQEDSAVYLCASTQRGECHIQYFGAGTRLSVL.

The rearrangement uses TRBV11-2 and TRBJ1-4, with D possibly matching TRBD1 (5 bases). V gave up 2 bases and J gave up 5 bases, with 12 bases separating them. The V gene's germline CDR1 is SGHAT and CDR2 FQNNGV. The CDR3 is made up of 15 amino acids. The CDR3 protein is CASSLHTGRNEKLFF. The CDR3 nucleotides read TGTGCCAGCAGCTTACATACAGGACGCAATGAAAAACTGTTTTTT.

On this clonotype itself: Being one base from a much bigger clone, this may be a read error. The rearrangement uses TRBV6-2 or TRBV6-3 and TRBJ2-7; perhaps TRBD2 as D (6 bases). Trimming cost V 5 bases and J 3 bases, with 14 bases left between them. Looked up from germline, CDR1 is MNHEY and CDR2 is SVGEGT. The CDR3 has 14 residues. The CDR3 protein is CASSRLVGNYEQYF. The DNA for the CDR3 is TGTGCCAGCAGTCGACTAGTGGGAAACTACGAGCAGTACTTC.

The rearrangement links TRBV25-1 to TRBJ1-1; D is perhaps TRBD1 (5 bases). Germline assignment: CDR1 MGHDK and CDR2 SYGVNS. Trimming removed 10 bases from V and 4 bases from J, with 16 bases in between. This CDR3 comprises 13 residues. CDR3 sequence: CANTRGGVTEAFF. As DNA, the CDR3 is TGTGCCAACACCCGGGGAGGGGTCACTGAAGCTTTCTTT.

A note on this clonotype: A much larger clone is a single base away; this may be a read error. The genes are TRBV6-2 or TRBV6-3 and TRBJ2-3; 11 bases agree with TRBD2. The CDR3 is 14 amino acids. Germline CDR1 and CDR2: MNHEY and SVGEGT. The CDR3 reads CAAGLAESTYTQYF. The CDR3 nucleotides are TGTGCCGCGGGACTAGCGGAGTCCACATATACGCAGTATTTT.

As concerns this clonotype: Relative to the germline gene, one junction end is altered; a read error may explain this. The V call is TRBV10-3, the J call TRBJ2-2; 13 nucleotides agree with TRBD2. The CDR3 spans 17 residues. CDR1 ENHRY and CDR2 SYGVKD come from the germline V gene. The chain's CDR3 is CAVSKLEGLAGPGEPFF. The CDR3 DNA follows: TGTGCCGTCAGTAAGCTGGAGGGACTAGCGGGACCCGGGGAGCCGTTTTTT.

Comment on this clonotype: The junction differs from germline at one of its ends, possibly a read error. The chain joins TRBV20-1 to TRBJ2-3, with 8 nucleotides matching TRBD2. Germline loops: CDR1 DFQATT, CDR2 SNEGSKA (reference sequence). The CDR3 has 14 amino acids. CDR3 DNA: TGCATCGCTACCCCGACTAGCGTGACAGATACACAGTATTTT. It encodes CIATPTSVTDTQYF.

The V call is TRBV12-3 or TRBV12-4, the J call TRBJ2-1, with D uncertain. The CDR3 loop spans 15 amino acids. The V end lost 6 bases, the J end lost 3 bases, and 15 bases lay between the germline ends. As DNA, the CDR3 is TGTGCCAGCAGCCATACTACTTCTCACTACAATGAGCAGTTCTTC. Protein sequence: CASSHTTSHYNEQFF.

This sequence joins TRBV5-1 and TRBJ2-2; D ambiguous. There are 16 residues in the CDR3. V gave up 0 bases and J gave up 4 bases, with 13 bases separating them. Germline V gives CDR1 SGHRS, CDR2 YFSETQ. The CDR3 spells CASSLARASGTGELFF. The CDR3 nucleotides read TGCGCCAGCAGCTTGGCCCGAGCGAGTGGCACCGGGGAGCTGTTTTTT.

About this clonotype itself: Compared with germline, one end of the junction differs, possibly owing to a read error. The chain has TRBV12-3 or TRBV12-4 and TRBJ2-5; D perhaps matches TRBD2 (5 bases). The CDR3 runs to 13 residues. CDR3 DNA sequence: TGTGCCAGTAGTTCTCAACCCGGGGAGACTCAGTACTTC. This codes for CASSSQPGETQYF.

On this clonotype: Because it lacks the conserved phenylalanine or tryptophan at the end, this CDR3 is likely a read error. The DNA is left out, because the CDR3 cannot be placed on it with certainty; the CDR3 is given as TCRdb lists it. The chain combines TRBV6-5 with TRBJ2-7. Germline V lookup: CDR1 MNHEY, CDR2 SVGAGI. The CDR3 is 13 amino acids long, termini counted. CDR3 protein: CASLRVGSYEQCL.

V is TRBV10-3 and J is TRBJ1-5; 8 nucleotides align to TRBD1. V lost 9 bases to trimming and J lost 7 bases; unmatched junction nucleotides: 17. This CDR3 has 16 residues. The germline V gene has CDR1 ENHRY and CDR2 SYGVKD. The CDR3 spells CAISNQVQGAGQPQHF. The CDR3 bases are TGTGCCATTAGTAATCAGGTTCAGGGGGCCGGGCAGCCCCAGCATTTT.

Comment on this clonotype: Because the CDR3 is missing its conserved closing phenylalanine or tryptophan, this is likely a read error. Here the CDR3 DNA reads TGTGCCAGTAGCTCGGGACTAGCGGTAGGGCCCTACAATGAGCAGTTCGTC. It codes for CASSSGLAVGPYNEQFV. The rearrangement links TRBV11-3 to TRBJ2-1; 11 nucleotides line up with TRBD2. CDR3 length equals 17 residues. Per germline, CDR1 SGHNT and CDR2 YENEEA.

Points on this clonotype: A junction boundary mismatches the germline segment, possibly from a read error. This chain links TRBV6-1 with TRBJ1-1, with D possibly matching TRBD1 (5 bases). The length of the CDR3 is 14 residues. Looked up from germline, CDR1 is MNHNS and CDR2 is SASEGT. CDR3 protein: CASRRRPVDTDAFF. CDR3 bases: TGTGCCAGCAGAAGGAGACCCGTGGACACTGATGCTTTCTTT.

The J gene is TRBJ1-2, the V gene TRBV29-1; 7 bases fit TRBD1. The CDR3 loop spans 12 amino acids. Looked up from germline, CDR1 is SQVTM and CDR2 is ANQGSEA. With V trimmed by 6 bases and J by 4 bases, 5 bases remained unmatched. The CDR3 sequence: CSVTGDSYGYTF. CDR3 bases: TGCAGCGTCACTGGGGACAGCTATGGCTACACCTTC.

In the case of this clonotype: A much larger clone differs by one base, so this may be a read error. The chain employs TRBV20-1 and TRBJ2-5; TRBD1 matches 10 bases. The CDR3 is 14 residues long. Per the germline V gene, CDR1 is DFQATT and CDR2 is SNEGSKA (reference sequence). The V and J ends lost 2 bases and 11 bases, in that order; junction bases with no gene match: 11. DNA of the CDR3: TGCAGTGCTAGAAATTGGGGACAGGGGATTAGACAGTACTTC. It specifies CSARNWGQGIRQYF.

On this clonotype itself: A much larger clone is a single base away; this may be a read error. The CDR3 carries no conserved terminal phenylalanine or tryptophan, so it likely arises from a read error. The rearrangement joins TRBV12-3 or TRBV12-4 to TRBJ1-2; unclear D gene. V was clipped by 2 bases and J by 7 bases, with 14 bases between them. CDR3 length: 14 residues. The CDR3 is CASSLTPSESGYTL. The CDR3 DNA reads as TGTGCCAGCAGTTTAACCCCCTCTGAGTCTGGCTACACCTTA.

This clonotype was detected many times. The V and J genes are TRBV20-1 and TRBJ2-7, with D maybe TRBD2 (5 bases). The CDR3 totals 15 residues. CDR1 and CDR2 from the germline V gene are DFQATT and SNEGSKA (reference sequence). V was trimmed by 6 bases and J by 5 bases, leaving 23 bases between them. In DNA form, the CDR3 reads TGCAGTGCCGCCACACTACTAGTAAGCGGCGACGAGCAGTACTTC. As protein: CSAATLLVSGDEQYF.

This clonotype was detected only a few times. CDR3 amino acids: CATSDGVKAFF. The CDR3 nucleotides read TGTGCCACCAGTGACGGCGTCAAAGCTTTCTTT. The V and J genes are TRBV24-1 and TRBJ1-1; D gene unclear. The CDR3 runs to 11 residues. V was cut by 4 bases and J by 9 bases, with 8 bases left in between. The germline gives CDR1 KGHDR, CDR2 SFDVKD.

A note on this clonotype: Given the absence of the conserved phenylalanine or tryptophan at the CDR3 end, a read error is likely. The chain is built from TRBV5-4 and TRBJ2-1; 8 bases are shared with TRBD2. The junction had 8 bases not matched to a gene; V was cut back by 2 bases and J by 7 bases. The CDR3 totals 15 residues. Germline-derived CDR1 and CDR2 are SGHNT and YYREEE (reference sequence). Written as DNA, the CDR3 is TGTGCCAGCAGCTTAGAAGGGACTAGGTCTAATGAGCAGTTCTTA. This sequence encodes CASSLEGTRSNEQFL.

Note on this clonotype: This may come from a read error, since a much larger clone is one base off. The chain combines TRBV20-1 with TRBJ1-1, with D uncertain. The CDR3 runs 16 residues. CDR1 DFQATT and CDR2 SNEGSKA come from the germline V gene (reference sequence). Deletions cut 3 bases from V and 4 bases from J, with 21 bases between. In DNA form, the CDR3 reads TGCAGTGCTAGTAATATGGGCAGGCAGTATCGCACTGAAGCTTTCTTT. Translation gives CSASNMGRQYRTEAFF.

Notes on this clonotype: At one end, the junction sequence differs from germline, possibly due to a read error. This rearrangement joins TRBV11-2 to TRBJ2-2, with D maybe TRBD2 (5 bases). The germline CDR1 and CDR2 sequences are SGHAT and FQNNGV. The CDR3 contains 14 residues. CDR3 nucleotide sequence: TGTGTCAGCACCCCAACAGCGAACACCGGGGAGCTGATTTTT. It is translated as CVSTPTANTGELIF.

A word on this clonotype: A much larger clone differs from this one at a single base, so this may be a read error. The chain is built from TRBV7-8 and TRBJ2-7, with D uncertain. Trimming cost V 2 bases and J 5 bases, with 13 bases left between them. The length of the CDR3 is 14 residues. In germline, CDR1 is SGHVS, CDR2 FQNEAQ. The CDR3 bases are TGTGCCAGCAGCTTAAGGTTTCAGCAGGACGAGCAGTACTTC. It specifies CASSLRFQQDEQYF.